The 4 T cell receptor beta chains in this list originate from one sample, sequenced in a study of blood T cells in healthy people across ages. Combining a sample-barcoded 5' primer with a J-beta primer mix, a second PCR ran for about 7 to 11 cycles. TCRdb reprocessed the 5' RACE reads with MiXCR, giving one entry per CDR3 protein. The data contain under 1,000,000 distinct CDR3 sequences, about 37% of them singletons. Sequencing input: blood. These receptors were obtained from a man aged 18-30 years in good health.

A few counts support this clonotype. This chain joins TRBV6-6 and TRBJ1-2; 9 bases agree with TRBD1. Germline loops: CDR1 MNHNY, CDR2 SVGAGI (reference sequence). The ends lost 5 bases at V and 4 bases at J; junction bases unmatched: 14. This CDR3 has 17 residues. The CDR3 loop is CASSQGQGRGTSYGYTF. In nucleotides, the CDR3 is TGTGCCAGCAGTCAGGGACAGGGAAGAGGAACTAGCTATGGCTACACCTTC.

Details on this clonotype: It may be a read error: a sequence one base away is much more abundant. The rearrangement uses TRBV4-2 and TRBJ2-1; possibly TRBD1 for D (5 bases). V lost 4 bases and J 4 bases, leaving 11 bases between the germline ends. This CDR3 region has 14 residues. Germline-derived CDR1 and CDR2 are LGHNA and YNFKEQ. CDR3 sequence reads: CASSPTRQYNEQFF. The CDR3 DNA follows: TGTGCCAGCAGCCCAACGAGACAGTACAATGAGCAGTTCTTC.

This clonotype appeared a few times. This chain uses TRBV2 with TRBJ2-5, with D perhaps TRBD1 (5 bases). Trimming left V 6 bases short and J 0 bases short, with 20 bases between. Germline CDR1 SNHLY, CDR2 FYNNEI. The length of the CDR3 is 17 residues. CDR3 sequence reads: CASRKGNGPRNQETQYF. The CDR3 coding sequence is TGTGCCAGCAGGAAGGGGAATGGGCCCCGAAACCAAGAGACCCAGTACTTC. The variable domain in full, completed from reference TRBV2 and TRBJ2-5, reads EPEVTQTPSHQVTQMGQEVILRCVPISNHLYFYWYRQILGQKVEFLVSFYNNEISEKSEIFDDQFSVERPDGSNFTLKIRSTKLEDSAMYFCASRKGNGPRNQETQYFGPGTRLLVL.

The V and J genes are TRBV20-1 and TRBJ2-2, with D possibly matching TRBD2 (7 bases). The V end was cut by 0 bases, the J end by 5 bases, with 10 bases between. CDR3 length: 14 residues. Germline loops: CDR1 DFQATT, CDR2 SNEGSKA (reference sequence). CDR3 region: CSAREGRGTGELFF. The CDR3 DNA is TGCAGTGCTAGAGAGGGGAGGGGGACCGGGGAGCTGTTTTTT.